These T cell receptor beta chains were read from a single sample in a study of T-cell reconstitution after alpha-beta-depleted transplantation in children. From the PCR reads, TCRdb called clonotypes with MiXCR, one entry per CDR3 protein. Of 700,000 or so distinct CDR3 sequences listed, around 13% are singletons. Sequenced here: PBMCs, sampled before TCRalphabeta/CD19-depleted stem cell transplant. The receptors shown here come from a girl aged 2 to 10 with congenital amegakaryocytic thrombocytopenia, due to receive a stem cell transplant. The CDR3 runs from the conserved cysteine through the conserved F or W. The D gene is left open where the match is weak. Clone size is given for some rows only: seen once, a few or many times, or a class if the clone is expanded.

d_gene	v_gene	len	abundance	CDR3aa
NA	TRBV5-5	16	NA	CASSLRLTVVNTEAFF
NA	TRBV10-3	14	many	CAISDRDVGNTIYF
NA	TRBV10-1	13	NA	CASSESSRYEQFF
TRBD1	TRBV29-1	14	few	CSVHRTGRPDTQYF
NA	TRBV20-1	12	many	CSVEVSTDTQYF
TRBD2	TRBV5-1	19	NA	CASRDRDTRTSGDEETQYF
TRBD1	TRBV5-1	16	NA	CASSLGPGGLTYEQYF
TRBD1	TRBV25-1	14	few	CASSRDSYIEKLFF
TRBD2	TRBV20-1	19	NA	CSARDLFGLAGESSYEQYF
TRBD1	TRBV24-1	16	NA	CATSDPGQGKGRELFF
TRBD1	TRBV29-1	16	many	CSVEIGHRGDTYEQYF
TRBD1	TRBV3-1	14	NA	CASSPGQGPHEQYF
TRBD2	TRBV20-1	16	many	CSATNNRDYLYNEQFF
NA	TRBV9	16	many	CASSAAAGSLYNEQFF
NA	TRBV6-1	14	few	CASGWAGATGELFF
NA	TRBV2	16	many	CASSATTHANTGELFF
NA	TRBV20-1	16	many	CSATKIQGLVYYEQYF
TRBD2	TRBV15	18	many	CATSRDEGTSGTSDTQYF
NA	TRBV11-2	20	NA	CASSLVGVVDTPWDTGELFF
TRBD2	TRBV12-3/TRBV12-4	13	many	CASTQGTSVEQYF
NA	TRBV5-1	16	few	CASSPRPVSSYNEQFF
NA	TRBV7-9	14	few	CASSSARDWYEQYF
NA	TRBV5-5	15	many	CASSLRGTNTGELFF
NA	TRBV29-1	8	few	CSVRGEYF
TRBD2	TRBV20-1	16	many	CSVPYTTSGRTDTQYF
TRBD1	TRBV18	15	NA	CASSPPGQDYNEQFF
TRBD1	TRBV20-1	11	many	CSARSQGTDDF
NA	TRBV11-1	18	NA	CASSLLRLRVSSYNEQFF
NA	TRBV29-1	13	few	CSVGHRETNEQFF